This paragraph covers one T cell receptor (beta chain) sequence. TCRdb's copy holds only in-frame clones and misses some; the assay was immunoSEQ multiplex PCR. The sample carries approximately 140,000 clones, 80% to 90% recorded once. The data were obtained in a study of T cell responses to AZD1222 COVID-19 vaccine. Germline V gene sequence: CDR1 MNHEY, CDR2 SVGEGT. The ends were cut back, 2 bases at V and 2 bases at J, with 9 bases in the middle. The CDR3 is 14 amino acids. The chain employs TRBV6-2 or TRBV6-3 and TRBJ1-1; D unresolved. This clonotype originated in an adult in good health. This sample comprised peripheral blood, obtained on day 0 of AZD1222 vaccination. The CDR3 sequence is CASSYTEINTEAFF. CDR3 DNA sequence: TGTGCCAGCAGTTACACCGAGATCAACACTGAAGCTTTCTTT.